This entry is about one T cell receptor beta chain. This entry comes from a study of OX40 agonist ivuxolimab in advanced cancers. Method: immunoSEQ multiplex PCR; TCRdb's copy keeps in-frame clones and lacks some. The sample carries some 100,000 clones, 91% recorded once. The origin of this receptor is an adult with an advanced solid tumor such as melanoma, head and neck, liver or kidney cancer. Here the sequenced sample was CD4+ or CD8+ T cells sorted from blood, taken in a trial of the OX40 agonist ivuxolimab.

CDR3 sequence reads: CASSIALITDTQYF. The CDR3 DNA follows: TGTGCCAGTAGTATAGCACTTATCACAGATACGCAGTATTTT. The chain joins TRBV19 to TRBJ2-3; D gene unclear. Germline values: CDR1 LNHDA, CDR2 SQIVND (reference sequence). This CDR3 has 14 residues. Between the trimmed V and J ends, which lost 1 base and 2 bases, there was a span of 7 bases.